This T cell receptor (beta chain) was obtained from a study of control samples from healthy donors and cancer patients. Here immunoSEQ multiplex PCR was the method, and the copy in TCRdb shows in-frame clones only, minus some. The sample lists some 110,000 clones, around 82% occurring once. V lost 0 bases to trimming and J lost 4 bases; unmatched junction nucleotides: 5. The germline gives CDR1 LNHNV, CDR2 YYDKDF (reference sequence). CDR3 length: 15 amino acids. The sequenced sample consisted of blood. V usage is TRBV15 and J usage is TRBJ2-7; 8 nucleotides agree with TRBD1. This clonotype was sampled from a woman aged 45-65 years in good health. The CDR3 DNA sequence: TGTGCCACCAGCAGAGAAGGACAGGGTCTGTACGAGCAGTACTTC. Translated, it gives CATSREGQGLYEQYF.